This T cell receptor (beta chain) came from a study of T cell changes during pregnancy in multiple sclerosis. The CDR3 spans 14 residues. The V segment lost 3 bases and the J segment 9 bases; nucleotides outside the gene matches: 8. Looked up from germline, CDR1 is SGHRS and CDR2 is YFSETQ. This clone was picked up one time. Only in-frame clones appear in the TCRdb table, and some are missing; sequencing was by immunoSEQ multiplex PCR. The sample contains 100,000 or so clones, 85% to 95% of which appear only once. The TCR originated in a female donor with multiple sclerosis, enrolled in a pregnancy study. V gene TRBV5-1 combines with J gene TRBJ2-1, with 8 bases fitting TRBD1. Sequenced here: peripheral blood, sampled in the second trimester of pregnancy. The CDR3 DNA reads as TGCGCCAGCAGCTCACGGGACAGGTCTAGTGAGCAGTTCTTC. Translating gives CASSSRDRSSEQFF.